The clone carrying this T cell receptor (delta chain) was seen more than once but under ten times. Trimming cost V 0 bases and J 5 bases; bases outside gene matches: 15. CDR1 GEAIGNYY and CDR2 EKD come from the germline V gene. CDR3 size: 19 residues. The record originates from a study of gamma-delta T cells after stem cell transplantation. TCRdb used CATT to re-call clones from the RT-PCR reads. Of more than 2,000 delta-chain clones in the sample, 5.6% are singletons; the top ten hold about 30%. The TCR originated in a human donor. It is not recorded whose cells these are; they may come from a transplant donor. The sample taken for sequencing was gamma-delta T cells. The V and J genes are TRDV2 and TRDJ1; 12 bases agree with TRDD3. The CDR3 bases are TGTGCCTGTGACACCGTCACTGGGGGATACAAGCGGGGGCCAGATAAACTCATCTTT. This translates into CACDTVTGGYKRGPDKLIF.